Described below is a single TCR beta chain sequence and its context. The sample is drawn from a study of blood T cell repertoires in COVID-19. About the research overall: In each case, the material was cDNA or gDNA derived from T cells, B-cell-depleted T cells, or PBMCs.

CDR1 is SGHRS and CDR2 is YFSETQ in the germline V gene. The CDR3 extends over 16 amino acids. Unmatched junction bases numbered 3, after V lost 0 bases and J lost 2 bases. This table comes from immunoSEQ multiplex PCR, and its TCRdb copy is limited to in-frame clones, with some not included. The repertoire holds over 600,000 clones, with about 90% as singletons. The chain combines TRBV5-1 with TRBJ1-5, with 9 bases fitting TRBD1. This receptor was obtained from a woman aged 18 to 35 with acute or convalescent COVID-19. The sequencing sample was made of peripheral blood. The CDR3 DNA sequence: TGCGCCAGCAGCTTGGGGGACAGGGCGGGCAATCAGCCCCAGCATTTT. Translation gives CASSLGDRAGNQPQHF.